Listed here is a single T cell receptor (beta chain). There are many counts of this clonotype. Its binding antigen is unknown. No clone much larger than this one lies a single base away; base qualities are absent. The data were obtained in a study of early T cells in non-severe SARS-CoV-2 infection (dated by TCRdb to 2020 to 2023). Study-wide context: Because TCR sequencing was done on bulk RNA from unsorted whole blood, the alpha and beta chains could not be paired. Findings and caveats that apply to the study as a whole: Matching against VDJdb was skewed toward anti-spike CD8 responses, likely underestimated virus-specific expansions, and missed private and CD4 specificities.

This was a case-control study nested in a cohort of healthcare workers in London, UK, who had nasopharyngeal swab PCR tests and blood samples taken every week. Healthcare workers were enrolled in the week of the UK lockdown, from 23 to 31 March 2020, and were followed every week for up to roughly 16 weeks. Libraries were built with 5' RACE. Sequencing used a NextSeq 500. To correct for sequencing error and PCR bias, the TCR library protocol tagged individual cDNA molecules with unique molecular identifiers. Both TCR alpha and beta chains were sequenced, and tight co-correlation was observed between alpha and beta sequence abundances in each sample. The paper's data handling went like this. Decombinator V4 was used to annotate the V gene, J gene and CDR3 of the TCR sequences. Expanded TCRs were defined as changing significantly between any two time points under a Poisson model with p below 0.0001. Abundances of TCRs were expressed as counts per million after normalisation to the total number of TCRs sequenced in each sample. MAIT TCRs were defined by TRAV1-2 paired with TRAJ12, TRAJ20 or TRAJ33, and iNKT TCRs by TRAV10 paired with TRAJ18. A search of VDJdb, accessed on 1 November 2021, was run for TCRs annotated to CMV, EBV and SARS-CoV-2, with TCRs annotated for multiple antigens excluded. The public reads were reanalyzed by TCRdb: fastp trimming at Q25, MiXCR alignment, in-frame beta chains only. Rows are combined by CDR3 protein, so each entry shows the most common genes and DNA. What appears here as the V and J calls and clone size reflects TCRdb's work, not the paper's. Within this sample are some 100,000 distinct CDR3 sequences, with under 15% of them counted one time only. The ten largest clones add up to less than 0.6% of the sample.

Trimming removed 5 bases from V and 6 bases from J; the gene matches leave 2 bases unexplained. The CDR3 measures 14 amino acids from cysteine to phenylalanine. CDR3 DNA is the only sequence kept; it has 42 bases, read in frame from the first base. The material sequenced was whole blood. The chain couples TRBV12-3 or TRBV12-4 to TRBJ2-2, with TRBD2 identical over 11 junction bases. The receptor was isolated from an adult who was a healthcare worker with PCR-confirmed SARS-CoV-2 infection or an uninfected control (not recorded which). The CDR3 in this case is CASSGTSGPGELFF. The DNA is TGTGCCAGCAGTGGGACTAGCGGTCCCGGGGAGCTGTTTTTT.